The sample holds many counts of the clone carrying this T cell receptor (beta chain). What it binds is not known. TCRdb passed the 5' RACE reads through MiXCR, listing each CDR3 protein once. The data contain 150,000 to 200,000 distinct CDR3 sequences, around a sixth of them singletons. This sample stems from a study of CD8 T cells in ankylosing spondylitis. Germline trimming cut 0 bases from V and 3 bases from J; bases unmatched to any gene: 6. Germline V gives CDR1 MNHEY, CDR2 SVGAGI. The CDR3 is 18 residues long. Findings of the study overall: Disease-linked clones reportedly showed significant enrichment in matched ankylosing spondylitis synovial fluid. Existing reports had already noted some motif variants in reactive arthritis synovial fluid and blood.

The J gene is TRBJ2-1, the V gene TRBV6-5; 12 nucleotides match TRBD2. The sample was blood, either unsorted or a sorted T cell fraction (not recorded which). The TCR was taken from a male donor aged 10 to 35 with ankylosing spondylitis or in good health (not recorded which). This CDR3 is CASSYSFLAGGDYNEQFF. The CDR3, as DNA: TGTGCCAGCAGTTACTCCTTTCTAGCGGGAGGGGACTACAATGAGCAGTTCTTC.